Each of the 27 T cell receptor delta chains below was sequenced from the same sample in a study of γδ T cells in repeated Plasmodium falciparum infection. TCRdb called clones from the multiplex PCR reads again using CATT. This repertoire shows 75,000 to 95,000 delta-chain clones, roughly 0.98% found once; its top ten account for roughly 9.9%. Flow sorting of PBMC yielded separate Vgamma9/Vdelta2+ and Vdelta2-negative gammadelta T cell populations for bulk repertoire analysis. The sample comprised gamma-delta T cells from blood. These receptor sequences come from a pool of human donors (malaria-infected and uninfected, not separated).

Note on this clone: The TCRdb record carries a much larger clone's protein, which differs from this DNA's translation at residue 3; a read error is the likely cause, and the protein listed here is the DNA translation. J is TRDJ1 and V is TRDV2, with a weak D call TRDD3 (7 bases). As TCRdb names no J gene, one was assigned here on the basis of a DNA match to germline. The germline V gene encodes CDR1 GEAIGNYY and CDR2 EKD. CDR3 length: 23 amino acids. The CDR3 loop is CARDTVRPSDDGTGDQNTDKLIF. The DNA for the CDR3 is TGTGCCCGTGACACCGTAAGGCCTTCCGACGACGGTACTGGGGACCAAAACACCGATAAACTCATCTTT.

This clone showed up just a few times. This sequence may be a read error, since a much larger clone differs from it by one base. The genes are TRDV1 and TRDJ1, with TRDD3 matching 11 bases. Germline V lookup: CDR1 TSWWSYY, CDR2 QGS. The length of the CDR3 is 20 residues. V lost 0 bases and J lost 0; bases outside the gene matches: 12. CDR3 coding DNA: TGTGCTCTTGGGGAACTAAGCGTACTGGGGGATATCCCGTACACCGATAAACTCATCTTT. It is translated as CALGELSVLGDIPYTDKLIF.

Regarding this clone: The protein held in TCRdb is that of a much larger clone and does not match this DNA's translation at residue 9, likely because of a read error; the protein shown is translated from the DNA. The chain combines TRDV1 with TRDJ1, with 7 bases identical to TRDD3. The V gene's germline CDR1 is TSWWSYY and CDR2 QGS. The CDR3 is 18 amino acids. V trimming: 0 bases; J trimming: 7 bases; junction bases outside the gene matches: 17. The CDR3 reads CALGELVLVDTGGGKLIF. CDR3 bases: TGTGCTCTTGGGGAACTAGTACTGGTGGATACGGGCGGTGGTAAACTCATCTTT.

This clone was seen only a few times. A far bigger clonotype differs at one base, so this is likely a read error. Distinct nucleotide sequences in the sample also encode this CDR3. This chain links TRAV38-2/DV8 with TRDJ1; 8 bases align to TRDD3. The germline CDR1 and CDR2 sequences are TSESDYY and QEAYKQQN. Trimming removed 3 bases from V and 0 bases from J; junction bases left unmatched: 22. The CDR3 length is 21 residues. The CDR3: CAYRTAARGYLGIVDTDKLIF. CDR3 DNA sequence: TGTGCTTATAGGACAGCGGCGAGGGGATACTTAGGTATCGTGGACACCGATAAACTCATCTTT.

Notes on this clone: TCRdb's protein, taken from a much larger clone, differs from this DNA's translation at residue 5, likely owing to a read error; the protein displayed comes from the DNA. The chain uses TRDV2 and TRDJ1; TRDD3 agrees at 8 bases. TCRdb is silent on the J gene; assignment here came from matching the DNA to germline. The CDR3 is 19 amino acids. Germline CDR1 is GEAIGNYY and CDR2 is EKD. V shed 3 bases, J shed 0 bases, and the junction held 17 bases outside the gene matches. The CDR3 bases are TGTGCCTGTGACGCCGGGGGCTGGGGATACCCTTCGTACACCGATAAACTCATCTTT. It translates to CACDAGGWGYPSYTDKLIF.

Of note for this clone: The protein that TCRdb holds for this DNA derives from a much larger clone and differs from the translated DNA at residue 6, which likely indicates a read error; the protein shown here is translated from the DNA. CDR3 residues: CACDTQNTSYLGDTYTDKLIF. CDR3 nucleotide sequence: TGTGCCTGTGACACCCAGAACACTTCCTACCTGGGGGATACGTACACCGATAAACTCATCTTT. The V and J genes are TRDV2 and TRDJ1, with 12 nucleotides matching TRDD3. TCRdb is silent on the J gene; assignment here came from matching the DNA to germline. After removal of 0 bases from V and 0 bases from J, the junction contained 16 bases not matched to a gene. The CDR3 loop spans 21 amino acids. CDR1 is GEAIGNYY, CDR2 EKD, per germline.

This clone was seen ten or more times. It differs at one base from a far larger clone, so likely a read error. Additional DNA sequences in this sample encode the identical CDR3. This sequence joins TRDV2 and TRDJ1, with 12 bases fitting TRDD3. The CDR3 runs 16 residues. Per germline, CDR1 GEAIGNYY and CDR2 EKD. CDR3 in amino acids: CAWGFSYWGILDKLIF. DNA of the CDR3: TGTGCCTGGGGATTCTCGTACTGGGGGATACTCGATAAGCTCATCTTT.

Sample share makes this clone medium-sized. The rearrangement uses TRDV2 and TRDJ1; 7 nucleotides match TRDD3. The CDR3 sequence is 16 residues long. The V gene end was trimmed by 3 bases and the J gene end by 0 bases; junction bases not matched to a gene: 9. CDR1 is GEAIGNYY, CDR2 EKD, per germline. The CDR3 DNA is TGTGCCTGTGACCCCTTGGGGGACCGGTACACCGATAAACTCATCTTT. The encoded protein is CACDPLGDRYTDKLIF.

Of note for this clone: Translating this DNA gives a protein that differs at residue 12 from the TCRdb one, which belongs to a much larger clone; a read error is likely, and the protein shown is this translation. This rearrangement joins TRDV2 to TRDJ1; D is possibly TRDD3 (6 bases). The J gene, left out of TCRdb, was set here by checking the DNA against germline. Germline V gives CDR1 GEAIGNYY, CDR2 EKD. The V gene lost 1 base and the J gene lost 0 bases, with 29 bases spanning the gap. This CDR3 region has 21 residues. In nucleotides, the CDR3 is TGTGCCTGTGACACATATCGGGAAGAAGAGGATACCCGGGGGTACACCGATAAACTCATCTTT. Translated, it gives CACDTYREEEDTRGYTDKLIF.

On this clone itself: This DNA translates differently at residue 5 from the TCRdb protein, which is that of a much larger clone; a read error is likely, and the protein shown is the DNA's own translation. The chain links TRDV3 to TRDJ1, with no clear D. V gave up 2 bases and J gave up 0 bases, with 10 bases separating them. The length of the CDR3 is 13 residues. Germline V gene data show CDR1 as TVYSNPD and CDR2 as GDNSRS (reference sequence). DNA of the CDR3: TGTGCCTTTCGGCTCGACTACACCGATAAACTCATCTTT. Translating gives CAFRLDYTDKLIF.

To note about this clone: It is likely a read error: a sequence one base away is far more abundant. Different DNA sequences within this sample yield the same CDR3. This chain uses TRDV2 with TRDJ1, with 9 bases identical to TRDD3. The J gene was not available in TCRdb and was assigned here by matching the DNA to germline segments. Trimming at V came to 0 bases and at J to 0 bases, leaving 10 bases not matched to a gene. The CDR3 consists of 18 residues. Per the germline V gene, CDR1 is GEAIGNYY and CDR2 is EKD. This CDR3 is CACDTVGGDTLYTDKLIF. CDR3 nucleotide sequence: TGTGCCTGTGACACCGTAGGGGGGGATACTCTATACACCGATAAACTCATCTTT.

As regards this clone: This likely traces to a read error, being one base from a far larger clone. The sample carries other DNA sequences with the same CDR3. The rearrangement links TRDV1 to TRDJ1; 7 bases fit TRDD3. TCRdb is silent on the J gene; assignment here came from matching the DNA to germline. The V gene's germline CDR1 is TSWWSYY and CDR2 QGS. The CDR3 is 22 amino acids. Trimming cost V 4 bases and J 2 bases; bases outside gene matches: 28. CDR3 sequence (DNA): TGTGCTCTTGGGGTGGTGGTCGACACCCCGCGGTTATACTGGGGTTATACCGATAAACTCATCTTT. Translation gives CALGVVVDTPRLYWGYTDKLIF.

Concerning this clone: A single base is all that separates this from a far larger clone, so a read error is likely. Additional DNA sequences in this sample encode the identical CDR3. The J gene is TRDJ1, the V gene TRDV3; D might be TRDD2 (6 bases). Trimming pared 1 base from V and 2 bases from J, leaving 32 bases between. The CDR3 sequence is 20 residues long. Per the germline V gene, CDR1 is TVYSNPD and CDR2 is GDNSRS (reference sequence). DNA of the CDR3: TGTGCCTTTACTGGCCTTCCGATTATCGTTAGCCCAAGAACGACCGATAAACTCATCTTT. It translates to CAFTGLPIIVSPRTTDKLIF.

A note on this clone: TCRdb assigns this DNA the protein of a much larger clone, which departs from its translation at residue 4; this likely reflects a read error, and the protein shown comes from translating the DNA. V and J are TRDV2 and TRDJ1; 11 positions agree with TRDD3. TCRdb is silent on the J gene; assignment here came from matching the DNA to germline. J was trimmed by 3 bases and V by 7 bases; bases with no gene match: 21. Germline V gene sequence: CDR1 GEAIGNYY, CDR2 EKD. The CDR3 is 19 residues long. In nucleotides, the CDR3 is TGTGCCTGCAACGAGGTGATGATACTGGGGGATAAGGGTGCCGATAAACTCATCTTT. Residues: CACNEVMILGDKGADKLIF.

This clone was recorded many times. The chain uses TRDV1 and TRDJ1; 13 nucleotides match TRDD3. The J gene comes from matching the DNA to germline here; TCRdb lacks it. Germline CDR1 and CDR2: TSWWSYY and QGS. The CDR3 has 22 residues. J was trimmed by 4 bases and V by 0 bases; bases with no gene match: 20. CDR3: CALGELKQGTGGYATLLDKLIF. DNA for the CDR3: TGTGCTCTTGGGGAACTAAAACAAGGTACTGGGGGATACGCCACCCTCCTCGATAAACTCATCTTT.

This clone was detected a few times. A far larger clone is only one base removed, so a read error is likely. Other DNA sequences from this sample encode an identical CDR3 as well. The chain carries TRDV2 and TRDJ3; weak D call: TRDD3 (5 bases). Since TCRdb gives no J gene, matching the DNA to germline was used here to assign it. V was pared by 0 bases and J by 2 bases, with 16 bases between. The CDR3 loop spans 19 amino acids. The germline V gene has CDR1 GEAIGNYY and CDR2 EKD. CDR3 nucleotide sequence: TGTGCCTGTGACACCGCGGGGGCGTTGAGGGCCTGGGACACCCGACAGATGTTTTTC. Amino acids: CACDTAGALRAWDTRQMFF.

This clone was counted a few times. The protein held in TCRdb is that of a much larger clone and does not match this DNA's translation at residue 9, likely because of a read error; the protein shown is translated from the DNA. CDR3 residues: CACDVRRVLELIF. CDR3 nucleotides: TGTGCCTGTGACGTCCGACGGGTCCTCGAACTCATCTTT. V is TRDV2 and J is TRDJ1; D remains ambiguous. TCRdb does not report a J gene; here it was assigned by matching the DNA to germline references. Trimming stripped 3 bases from V and 9 bases from J, with 16 bases between. Germline loops: CDR1 GEAIGNYY, CDR2 EKD. The CDR3 has 13 amino acids.

This clone was found a few times. This likely stems from a read error, as it lies one base from a far larger clone. Other DNA sequences in this specimen translate into the identical CDR3. V and J are TRDV1 and TRDJ1; the match to TRDD3 covers 10 bases. TCRdb leaves out the J gene; it was filled in here by matching the DNA to germline. Germline-derived CDR1 and CDR2 are TSWWSYY and QGS. Trimming removed 9 bases from V and 4 bases from J; junction bases left unmatched: 20. The CDR3 consists of 18 residues. DNA of the CDR3: TGTGCTCTCGGTATTCACGACCATGGGGGGGATACGAACGATAAACTCATCTTT. It codes for CALGIHDHGGDTNDKLIF.

In this sample, this clone turned up many times. Only one base separates this from a far larger clonotype, so it likely reflects a read error. This chain links TRDV2 with TRDJ1; TRDD3 is a possible D gene (6 bases). The germline V gene has CDR1 GEAIGNYY and CDR2 EKD. CDR3 length: 14 residues. The CDR3 sequence is CARDAVDTRDKLIF. CDR3 DNA: TGTGCCCGTGACGCCGTAGATACGCGAGATAAACTCATCTTT.

This clone was recorded a few times. The likely explanation is a read error, given a far larger clone one base away. The same CDR3 is also encoded by other DNA sequences in this sample. The chain joins TRDV1 to TRDJ1, with TRDD3 identical over 8 bases. No J segment appears in TCRdb, so it was assigned here by matching the sequence to germline. V was pared by 2 bases and J by 0 bases, with 17 bases of the junction left unmatched. Germline V gene data show CDR1 as TSWWSYY and CDR2 as QGS. The CDR3 has 20 amino acids. The CDR3 nucleotides are TGTGCTCTTGGGGAAAGAAAATCCGGGGTGGGGGATCTGTACACCGATAAACTCATCTTT. Its protein is CALGERKSGVGDLYTDKLIF.

In its sample, this clone was seen a few times. TCRdb's listed protein matches a much larger clone and diverges from this DNA's translation at residue 11, likely through a read error; the protein shown comes from the DNA. This chain connects TRDV1 to TRDJ1, with 7 bases lining up with TRDD3. This CDR3 contains 16 residues. V dropped 9 bases and J dropped 3; count of bases not matched to a gene: 16. Germline lookup yields CDR1 TSWWSYY and CDR2 QGS. The DNA of the CDR3 is TGTGCTCTCGGGCCGGCTGATGGGGGACTCCCCGATAAACTCATCTTT. It encodes CALGPADGGLPDKLIF.

As to this clone: The protein in TCRdb stems from a much larger clone and differs at residue 11 from this DNA's translation, likely a read error; here the protein is translated from the DNA. The J gene is TRDJ1, the V gene TRDV1; TRDD3 might be the D (6 bases). The CDR3 totals 15 residues. CDR1 is TSWWSYY and CDR2 is QGS in the germline V gene. V was trimmed by 0 bases and J by 7 bases, leaving 15 bases between them. In DNA form, the CDR3 reads TGTGCTCTTGGGGAACTAAGGCTGGGGAGTGGTAAACTCATCTTT. It translates to CALGELRLGSGKLIF.

With respect to this clone: This DNA's translation and the protein TCRdb lists, from a much larger clone, do not match at residue 4, likely due to a read error; the protein shown is translated from the DNA. This rearrangement joins TRDV2 to TRDJ1; 8 positions agree with TRDD3. The J gene comes from matching the DNA to germline here; TCRdb lacks it. CDR1 GEAIGNYY and CDR2 EKD come from the germline V gene. Trimming took 6 bases from V and 2 from J; bases not matched to a gene: 13. The CDR3 contains 16 residues. The CDR3, as DNA: TGTGCCTGTTACTCCGTACTGGGGGGAGGAACCGATAAACTCATCTTT. It is translated as CACYSVLGGGTDKLIF.

This clone was observed a few times. The amino acid sequence in TCRdb belongs to a much larger clone and departs from this DNA's translation at residue 4, likely a sequencing read error; the sequence shown is translated from the DNA. The J gene is TRDJ3, the V gene TRDV2; 11 bases are a match to TRDD3. TCRdb carries no J gene annotation; the J gene was assigned here by matching the DNA with germline. J lost 0 bases, V lost 6 bases, and 6 bases had no gene match. The CDR3 extends over 18 amino acids. Germline-derived CDR1 and CDR2 are GEAIGNYY and EKD. CDR3: CACSNTGGYSWDTRQMFF. The CDR3 DNA follows: TGTGCCTGTAGCAATACTGGGGGATACTCCTGGGACACCCGACAGATGTTTTTC.

The sample holds a few counts of this clone. TCRdb pairs this DNA with a much larger clone's protein that differs at residue 16, likely a read error; the protein shown was translated from the DNA. The rearrangement links TRDV1 to TRDJ1; 8 bases map to TRDD3. As TCRdb names no J gene, one was assigned here on the basis of a DNA match to germline. The CDR3 consists of 20 residues. Germline CDR1 and CDR2: TSWWSYY and QGS. The CDR3 spells CALGEHILLGGNWYTGKLIF. CDR3 coding DNA: TGTGCTCTTGGGGAACATATATTACTGGGGGGAAACTGGTACACCGGTAAACTCATCTTT.

This clone came up a few times. TCRdb records a much larger clone's protein for this DNA, with a difference at residue 13 that likely arises from a read error; the protein given is the translation of the DNA. V and J are TRDV2 and TRDJ1; 10 bases agree with TRDD3. The J gene is not listed in TCRdb, so it was assigned here from a DNA match to germline. The CDR3 spans 16 residues. Germline assignment: CDR1 GEAIGNYY and CDR2 EKD. This chain's CDR3 is CACDPLGDKYTDRLIF. DNA of the CDR3: TGTGCCTGTGACCCTCTGGGGGATAAGTACACCGATAGACTCATCTTT.

By share of the sample, this clone is medium-sized (0.01 to 0.1%). The sample carries other DNA sequences with the same CDR3. The rearrangement joins TRDV2 to TRDJ1; no reliable D call. The CDR3 has 14 residues. Trimming stripped 3 bases from V and 0 bases from J, with 10 bases between. Per germline, CDR1 GEAIGNYY and CDR2 EKD. As DNA, the CDR3 is TGTGCCTGTGACTCCTTACTTAACACCGATAAACTCATCTTT. Protein product: CACDSLLNTDKLIF.